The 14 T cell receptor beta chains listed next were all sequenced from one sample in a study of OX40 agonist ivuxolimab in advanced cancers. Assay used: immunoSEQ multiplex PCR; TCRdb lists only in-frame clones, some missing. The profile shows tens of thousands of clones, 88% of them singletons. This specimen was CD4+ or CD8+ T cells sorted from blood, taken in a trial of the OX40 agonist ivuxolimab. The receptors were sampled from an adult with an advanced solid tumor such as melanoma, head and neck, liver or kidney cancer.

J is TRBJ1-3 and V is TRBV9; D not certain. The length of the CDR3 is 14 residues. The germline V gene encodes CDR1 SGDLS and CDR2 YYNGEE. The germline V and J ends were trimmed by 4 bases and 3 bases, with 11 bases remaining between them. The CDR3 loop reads CASSPMGSGNTIYF. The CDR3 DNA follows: TGTGCCAGCAGCCCCATGGGGAGTGGAAACACCATATATTTT.

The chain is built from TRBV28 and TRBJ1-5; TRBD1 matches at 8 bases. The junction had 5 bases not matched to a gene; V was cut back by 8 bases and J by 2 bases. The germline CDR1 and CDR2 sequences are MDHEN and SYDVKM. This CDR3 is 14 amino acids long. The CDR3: CASRTGGGNQPQHF. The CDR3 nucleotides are TGTGCCAGCCGAACAGGGGGTGGCAATCAGCCCCAGCATTTT.

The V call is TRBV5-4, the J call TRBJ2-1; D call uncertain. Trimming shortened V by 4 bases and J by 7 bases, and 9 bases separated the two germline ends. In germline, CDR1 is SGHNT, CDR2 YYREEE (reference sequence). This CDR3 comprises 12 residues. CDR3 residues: CASSRQANEQFF. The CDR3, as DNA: TGTGCCAGCAGCCGTCAAGCTAATGAGCAGTTCTTC.

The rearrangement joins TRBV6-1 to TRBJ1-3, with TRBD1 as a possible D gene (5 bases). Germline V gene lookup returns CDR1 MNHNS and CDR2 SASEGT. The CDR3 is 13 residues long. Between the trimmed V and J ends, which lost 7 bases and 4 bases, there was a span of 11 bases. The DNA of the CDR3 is TGTGCCAGCATCGGGACGTCAGGAAACACCATATATTTT. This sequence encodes CASIGTSGNTIYF.

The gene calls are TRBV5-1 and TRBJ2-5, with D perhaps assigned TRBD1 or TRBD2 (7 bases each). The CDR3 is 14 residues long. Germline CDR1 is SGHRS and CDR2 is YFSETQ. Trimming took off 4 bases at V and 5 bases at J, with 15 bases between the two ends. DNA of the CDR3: TGCGCCAGCAGCCTGAACCAGGGGGGGGAGACCCAGTACTTC. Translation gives CASSLNQGGETQYF.

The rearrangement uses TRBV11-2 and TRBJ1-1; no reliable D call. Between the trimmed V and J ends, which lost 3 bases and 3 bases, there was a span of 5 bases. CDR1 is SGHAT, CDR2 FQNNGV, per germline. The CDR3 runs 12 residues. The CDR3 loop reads CASSFSYTEAFF. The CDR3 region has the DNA TGTGCCAGCAGCTTTTCTTACACTGAAGCTTTCTTT.

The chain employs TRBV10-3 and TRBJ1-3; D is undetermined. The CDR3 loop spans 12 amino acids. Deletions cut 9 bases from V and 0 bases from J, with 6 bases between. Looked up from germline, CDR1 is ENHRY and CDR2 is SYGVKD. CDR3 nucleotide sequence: TGTGCCATGATGTCCTCTGGAAACACCATATATTTT. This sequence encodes CAMMSSGNTIYF.

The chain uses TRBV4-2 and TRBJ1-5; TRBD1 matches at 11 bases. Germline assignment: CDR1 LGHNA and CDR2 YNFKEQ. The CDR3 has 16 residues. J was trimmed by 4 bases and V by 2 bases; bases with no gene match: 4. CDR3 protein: CASSQRGTGGNQPQHF. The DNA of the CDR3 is TGTGCCAGCAGCCAACGAGGGACAGGGGGTAATCAGCCCCAGCATTTT.

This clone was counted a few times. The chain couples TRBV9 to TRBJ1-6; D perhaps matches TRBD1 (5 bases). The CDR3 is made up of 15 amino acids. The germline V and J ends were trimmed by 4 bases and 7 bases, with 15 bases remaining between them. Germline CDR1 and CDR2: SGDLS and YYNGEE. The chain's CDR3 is CASSPFLGGNSPLHF. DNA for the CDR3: TGTGCCAGCAGCCCCTTTTTGGGGGGGAATTCACCCCTCCACTTT. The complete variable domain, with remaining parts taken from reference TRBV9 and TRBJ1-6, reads DSGVTQTPKHLITATGQRVTLRCSPRSGDLSVYWYQQSLDQGLQFLIQYYNGEERAKGNILERFSAQQFPDLHSELNLSSLELGDSALYFCASSPFLGGNSPLHFGNGTRLTVT.

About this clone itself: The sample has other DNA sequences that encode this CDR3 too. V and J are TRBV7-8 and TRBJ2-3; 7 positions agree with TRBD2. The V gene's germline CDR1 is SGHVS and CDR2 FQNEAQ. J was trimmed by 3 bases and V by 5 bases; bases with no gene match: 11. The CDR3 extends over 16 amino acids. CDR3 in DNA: TGTGCCAGCAGCCCCCGGACTAGTGGGGGGACAGATACGCAGTATTTT. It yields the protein CASSPRTSGGTDTQYF.

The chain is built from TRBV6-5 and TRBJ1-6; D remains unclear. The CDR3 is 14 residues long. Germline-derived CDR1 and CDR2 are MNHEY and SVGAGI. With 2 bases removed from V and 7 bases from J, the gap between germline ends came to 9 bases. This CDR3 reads CASSYIPPNSPLHF. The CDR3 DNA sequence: TGTGCCAGCAGTTACATTCCTCCCAATTCACCCCTCCACTTT.

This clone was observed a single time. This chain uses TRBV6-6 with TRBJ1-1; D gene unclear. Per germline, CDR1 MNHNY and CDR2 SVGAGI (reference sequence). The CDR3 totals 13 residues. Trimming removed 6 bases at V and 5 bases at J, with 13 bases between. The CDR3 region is CASRAGVRTEAFF. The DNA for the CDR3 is TGTGCCAGCAGGGCCGGGGTTAGGACTGAAGCTTTCTTT.

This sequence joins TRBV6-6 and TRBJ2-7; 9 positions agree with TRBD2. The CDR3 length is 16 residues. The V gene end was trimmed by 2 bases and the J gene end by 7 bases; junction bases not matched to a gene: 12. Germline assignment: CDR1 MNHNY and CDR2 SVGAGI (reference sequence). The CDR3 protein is CASSYLMAGGAAEQYF. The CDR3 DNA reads TGTGCCAGCAGTTACCTTATGGCGGGGGGGGCCGCGGAGCAGTACTTC.

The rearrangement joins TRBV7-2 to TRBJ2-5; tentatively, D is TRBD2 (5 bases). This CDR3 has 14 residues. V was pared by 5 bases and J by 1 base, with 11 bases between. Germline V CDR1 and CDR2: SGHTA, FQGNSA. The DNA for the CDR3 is TGTGCCAGCAGCCCTAGGCGGGCCCAAGAGACCCAGTACTTC. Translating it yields CASSPRRAQETQYF.